These 32 T cell receptor beta chains were all obtained from the same sample, sequenced in a study of blood T cell repertoires in COVID-19. The repertoire was sequenced with immunoSEQ multiplex PCR; TCRdb's copy has only in-frame clones and lacks some. The data hold 35,000 to 50,000 clones, with more than 70% observed a single time. Specimen: peripheral blood. These receptors originate from a human donor in a cohort sampled during active COVID-19.

This clone has only one observation. The chain is built from TRBV12-3 or TRBV12-4 and TRBJ2-1; 11 nucleotides line up with TRBD2. This CDR3 comprises 13 residues. Losses at the gene ends were 6 bases for V and 9 bases for J; bases not matched to a gene: 4. The CDR3 spells CASSRTSGSEQFF. Here the CDR3 DNA reads TGTGCCAGCAGCCGGACTAGCGGGTCTGAGCAGTTCTTC.

The chain links TRBV6-2 or TRBV6-3 to TRBJ1-1; D gene unclear. Trimming pared 2 bases from V and 1 base from J, leaving 11 bases between. This CDR3 contains 15 residues. Germline lookup yields CDR1 MNHEY and CDR2 SVGEGT. This chain's CDR3 is CASSYIREANTEAFF. CDR3 nucleotides: TGTGCCAGCAGTTACATTCGGGAGGCGAACACTGAAGCTTTCTTT.

This clone was picked up one time. The V and J genes are TRBV6-5 and TRBJ2-1, with TRBD1 matching 10 bases. The CDR3 totals 15 residues. V gave up 9 bases and J gave up 4 bases; unmatched junction bases: 9. In germline, CDR1 is MNHEY, CDR2 SVGAGI. The CDR3 DNA is TGTGCCAGTAATACACCGGGACAGGGGTACAATGAGCAGTTCTTC. Translated, it gives CASNTPGQGYNEQFF.

This clone was detected only once. The V gene is TRBV18, the J gene TRBJ2-1, with 11 bases matching TRBD2. The CDR3 consists of 16 residues. CDR1 is KGHSH and CDR2 is LQKENI in the germline V gene. Trimming cost V 6 bases and J 3 bases; bases outside gene matches: 7. In DNA, the CDR3 is TGTGCCAGCTCGCTCACCGGGACTAGCGGCTACAATGAGCAGTTCTTC. This gives the protein CASSLTGTSGYNEQFF.

This rearrangement joins TRBV10-3 to TRBJ1-5; a weak D match, TRBD1 (5 bases). Germline assignment: CDR1 ENHRY and CDR2 SYGVKD. This CDR3 spans 14 amino acids. Trimming left V 0 bases short and J 7 bases short, with 10 bases between. CDR3 region: CAISESGGEQPQHF. CDR3 DNA: TGTGCCATCAGTGAGTCCGGGGGAGAACAGCCCCAGCATTTT.

The chain joins TRBV19 to TRBJ2-7; 8 bases align to TRBD2. The V and J ends lost 2 bases and 7 bases, in that order; junction bases with no gene match: 13. The germline V gene encodes CDR1 LNHDA and CDR2 SQIVND (reference sequence). The CDR3 runs to 16 residues. The CDR3 is CASSIPSGRGLVEQYF. The CDR3 coding sequence is TGTGCCAGTAGTATACCGAGCGGGAGAGGTCTAGTGGAGCAGTACTTC. Variable domain in full (rest from reference TRBV19 and TRBJ2-7): DGGITQSPKYLFRKEGQNVTLSCEQNLNHDAMYWYRQDPGQGLRLIYYSQIVNDFQKGDIAEGYSVSREKKESFPLTVTSAQKNPTAFYLCASSIPSGRGLVEQYFGPGTRLTVT.

This chain links TRBV28 with TRBJ2-7, with 8 bases matching TRBD1. Germline trimming cut 7 bases from V and 7 bases from J; bases unmatched to any gene: 12. CDR3 length: 14 residues. Per germline, CDR1 MDHEN and CDR2 SYDVKM. CDR3 sequence: CASTFQGAGGEQYF. For the CDR3, the DNA is TGTGCCAGCACCTTCCAGGGGGCTGGGGGTGAGCAGTACTTC.

J is TRBJ1-5 and V is TRBV4-3; possibly TRBD1 for D (5 bases). The V and J ends lost 0 bases and 4 bases respectively, with 10 bases between them. The CDR3 consists of 15 residues. The germline V gene has CDR1 LGHNA and CDR2 YSLEER. The CDR3 reads CASSQDLTENQPQHF. The CDR3 bases are TGCGCCAGCAGCCAAGATTTGACAGAGAATCAGCCCCAGCATTTT.

This chain links TRBV29-1 with TRBJ1-1; 7 bases match TRBD1. Germline V gene data show CDR1 as SQVTM and CDR2 as ANQGSEA. V was clipped by 6 bases and J by 0 bases; unmatched bases: 4. CDR3 size: 13 residues. CDR3 DNA sequence: TGCAGCGTGGGACAGTTGGTGAACACTGAAGCTTTCTTT. Amino acid sequence: CSVGQLVNTEAFF.

The genes are TRBV20-1 and TRBJ2-7; possibly TRBD2 for D (6 bases). The CDR3 loop spans 13 amino acids. The V end was cut by 3 bases, the J end by 3 bases, with 12 bases between. CDR1 and CDR2 (germline): DFQATT, SNEGSKA (reference sequence). The CDR3 sequence: CSASRTGLYEQYF. CDR3 sequence (DNA): TGCAGTGCTAGTAGGACGGGACTCTACGAGCAGTACTTC.

This clone was seen more than once but under ten times. Other DNA sequences in the same sample also yield this CDR3. The V gene is TRBV14, the J gene TRBJ1-6, with 7 bases that match TRBD1. This CDR3 is built from 14 residues. Unmatched junction bases numbered 3, after V lost 0 bases and J lost 10 bases. Germline V lookup: CDR1 SGHDN, CDR2 FVKESK. This chain's CDR3 is CASSQDRGNSPLHF. In nucleotides, the CDR3 is TGTGCCAGCAGCCAAGACAGGGGGAACTCACCCCTCCACTTT. The full variable domain, completed using reference TRBV14 and TRBJ1-6, is EAGVTQFPSHSVIEKGQTVTLRCDPISGHDNLYWYRRVMGKEIKFLLHFVKESKQDESGMPNNRFLAERTGGTYSTLKVQPAELEDSGVYFCASSQDRGNSPLHFGNGTRLTVT.

This clone was detected only once. This chain connects TRBV6-2 or TRBV6-3 to TRBJ2-1; perhaps TRBD2 as D (5 bases). V was trimmed by 4 bases and J by 10 bases, leaving 11 bases between them. Germline V CDR1 and CDR2: MNHEY, SVGEGT. The CDR3 totals 12 residues. As DNA, the CDR3 is TGTGCCAGCAGTTTCAGGACTTTAGAGCAGTTCTTC. Encoded protein: CASSFRTLEQFF.

This clone was found a few times. This chain links TRBV5-1 with TRBJ1-6; possible D gene TRBD1, 6 bases. V lost 0 bases, J lost 7 bases, and 14 bases lay in between. The CDR3 has 16 amino acids. Germline CDR1 SGHRS, CDR2 YFSETQ. This chain's CDR3 is CASSLESGVGNSPLHF. The DNA for the CDR3 is TGCGCCAGCAGCTTGGAGTCAGGGGTAGGGAATTCACCCCTCCACTTT.

The genes are TRBV15 and TRBJ1-2; a possible D gene is TRBD1 (6 bases). Trimming removed 5 bases from V and 8 bases from J, with 18 bases in between. The germline V gene has CDR1 LNHNV and CDR2 YYDKDF (reference sequence). The length of the CDR3 is 14 residues. CDR3 sequence: CATSLSRGALGYTF. The DNA for the CDR3 is TGTGCCACCAGCTTGTCCAGGGGCGCGCTAGGCTACACCTTC. Variable domain in full (rest from reference TRBV15 and TRBJ1-2): DAMVIQNPRYQVTQFGKPVTLSCSQTLNHNVMYWYQQKSSQAPKLLFHYYDKDFNNEADTPDNFQSRRPNTSFCFLDIRSPGLGDTAMYLCATSLSRGALGYTFGSGTRLTVV.

This chain uses TRBV7-2 with TRBJ1-4; no clear D. This CDR3 contains 15 residues. With 4 bases removed from V and 5 bases from J, the gap between germline ends came to 14 bases. Germline V gene data show CDR1 as SGHTA and CDR2 as FQGNSA. The CDR3 protein is CASSSPREGNEKLFF. CDR3 coding DNA: TGTGCCAGCAGCTCCCCGAGGGAGGGAAATGAAAAACTGTTTTTT.

This chain links TRBV9 with TRBJ1-1, with TRBD1 identical over 10 bases. Germline assignment: CDR1 SGDLS and CDR2 YYNGEE. The CDR3 totals 17 residues. V lost 0 bases and J lost 4; bases outside the gene matches: 9. Written as DNA, the CDR3 is TGTGCCAGCAGCGTAGTTCCTATTGGACAGGGGGTCACTGAAGCTTTCTTT. Its protein is CASSVVPIGQGVTEAFF.

CDR3 sequence: CASRGQGVHYGYTF. CDR3 DNA: TGTGCCAGCAGGGGCCAGGGGGTCCACTATGGCTACACCTTC. The chain employs TRBV6-6 and TRBJ1-2, with 7 nucleotides matching TRBD1. The CDR3 runs to 14 residues. J was trimmed by 3 bases and V by 6 bases; bases with no gene match: 7. Germline CDR1 MNHNY, CDR2 SVGAGI (reference sequence).

The chain uses TRBV28 and TRBJ2-1; 8 bases match TRBD1. CDR3 length: 14 amino acids. V lost 5 bases, J lost 4 bases, and 4 bases stayed unmatched. In germline, CDR1 is MDHEN, CDR2 SYDVKM. As DNA, the CDR3 is TGTGCCAGCAGTCCGGGACAGGTGTACAATGAGCAGTTCTTC. This codes for CASSPGQVYNEQFF. The variable domain in full, completed from reference TRBV28 and TRBJ2-1, reads DVKVTQSSRYLVKRTGEKVFLECVQDMDHENMFWYRQDPGLGLRLIYFSYDVKMKEKGDIPEGYSVSREKKERFSLILESASTNQTSMYLCASSPGQVYNEQFFGPGTRLTVL.

The chain recombines TRBV30 with TRBJ1-2; 8 bases fit TRBD1. Germline V CDR1 and CDR2: GTSNPN, SVGIG (reference sequence). The CDR3 length is 19 residues. Germline trimming cut 2 bases from V and 3 bases from J; bases unmatched to any gene: 20. For the CDR3, the DNA is TGTGCCTGGAGTTCGGGGAGGACAGGGTACTTACCGGGAGACTATGGCTACACCTTC. Amino acids: CAWSSGRTGYLPGDYGYTF.

The chain links TRBV7-2 to TRBJ1-2, with D hard to call. The V end lost 0 bases, the J end lost 8 bases, and 13 bases lay between the germline ends. The CDR3 runs to 14 residues. CDR1 and CDR2 from the germline V gene are SGHTA and FQGNSA. This CDR3 is CASSLARSSLGYTF. The CDR3 nucleotides read TGTGCCAGCAGCTTAGCGCGGTCCTCCCTAGGCTACACCTTC. Together with reference TRBV7-2 and TRBJ1-2, the CDR3 gives the full variable domain: GAGVSQSPSNKVTEKGKDVELRCDPISGHTALYWYRQSLGQGLEFLIYFQGNSAPDKSGLPSDRFSAERTGGSVSTLTIQRTQQEDSAVYLCASSLARSSLGYTFGSGTRLTVV.

The rearrangement joins TRBV6-1 to TRBJ2-7; D is possibly TRBD1 (5 bases). CDR1 is MNHNS and CDR2 is SASEGT in the germline V gene. This CDR3 is built from 16 residues. Trimming took 0 bases from V and 6 from J, leaving 18 bases between them. CDR3 coding DNA: TGTGCCAGCAGTGAAGCGGGTAGGGATTCCAGGGTCGAGCAGTACTTC. It codes for CASSEAGRDSRVEQYF.

The chain uses TRBV7-2 and TRBJ1-1; 9 bases match TRBD1. V lost 5 bases to trimming and J lost 2 bases; unmatched junction nucleotides: 6. The CDR3 covers 15 residues. Germline lookup yields CDR1 SGHTA and CDR2 FQGNSA. The CDR3 DNA reads as TGTGCCAGCAGCACGACAGGGGGGCAAAACACTGAAGCTTTCTTT. It is translated as CASSTTGGQNTEAFF.

The V gene is TRBV28, the J gene TRBJ1-5; D call uncertain. The CDR3 consists of 10 residues. Trimming removed 8 bases from V and 9 bases from J, with 8 bases in between. Germline V gives CDR1 MDHEN, CDR2 SYDVKM. CDR3 nucleotide sequence: TGTGCCAGCGGGTCGGGGCCCCAGCATTTT. Its translation is CASGSGPQHF.

Of note for this clone: This sample also contains other DNA sequences that code for the same CDR3. The chain employs TRBV5-1 and TRBJ2-7, with 9 bases matching TRBD1. CDR1 SGHRS and CDR2 YFSETQ come from the germline V gene. The CDR3 runs 14 residues. The V segment lost 5 bases and the J segment 5 bases; nucleotides outside the gene matches: 8. The CDR3 DNA is TGCGCCAGCAGTTCCGGGACAGGGTATAACGAGCAGTACTTC. Its protein is CASSSGTGYNEQYF.

V gene TRBV6-5 combines with J gene TRBJ1-4; 11 positions match TRBD1. The germline CDR1 and CDR2 sequences are MNHEY and SVGAGI. The CDR3 length is 14 residues. V trimming: 5 bases; J trimming: 7 bases; junction bases outside the gene matches: 3. CDR3 loop: CASSRDRGAEKLFF. DNA of the CDR3: TGTGCCAGCAGTCGGGACAGGGGGGCTGAAAAACTGTTTTTT.

This clone was picked up one time. This chain joins TRBV6-6 and TRBJ1-2, with D possibly being TRBD1 (6 bases). Germline CDR1 MNHNY, CDR2 SVGAGI (reference sequence). Trimming took off 2 bases at V and 4 bases at J, with 17 bases between the two ends. The CDR3 contains 16 residues. CDR3 sequence reads: CASSYRSRGGGYGYTF. CDR3 nucleotides: TGTGCCAGCAGTTACCGCTCGCGGGGAGGGGGCTATGGCTACACCTTC.

The rearrangement links TRBV19 to TRBJ2-6; 7 bases fit TRBD1. This CDR3 has 15 residues. CDR1 and CDR2 (germline): LNHDA, SQIVND (reference sequence). With V trimmed by 3 bases and J by 2 bases, 1 base remained unmatched. The CDR3 DNA follows: TGTGCCAGTAGTATCGACAGGGCTGGGGCCAACGTCCTGACTTTC. Its protein product is CASSIDRAGANVLTF.

About this clone itself: This CDR3 is also generated by other DNA sequences in the sample. The genes are TRBV6-5 and TRBJ1-2, with 7 bases lining up with TRBD1. In germline, CDR1 is MNHEY, CDR2 SVGAGI. The V gene end was trimmed by 4 bases and the J gene end by 8 bases; junction bases not matched to a gene: 7. This CDR3 contains 13 residues. For the CDR3, the DNA is TGTGCCAGCAGTTCCCTGACAGGGTACGGCTACACCTTC. This gives the protein CASSSLTGYGYTF.

The chain combines TRBV7-2 with TRBJ1-1, with 9 positions matching TRBD1. J gave up 5 bases and V 5 bases, and 6 bases lay outside the gene matches. CDR1 SGHTA and CDR2 FQGNSA come from the germline V gene. The CDR3 consists of 14 residues. The CDR3, as DNA: TGTGCCAGCAGCCCGGGACAGGGCAGGACTGAAGCTTTCTTT. Its translation is CASSPGQGRTEAFF.

V and J are TRBV5-4 and TRBJ2-3; a weak D match, TRBD1 (5 bases). The germline CDR1 and CDR2 sequences are SGHNT and YYREEE (reference sequence). The ends were cut back, 9 bases at V and 5 bases at J, with 16 bases in the middle. The CDR3 length is 13 residues. The CDR3 loop reads CATLDTDGDTQYF. The CDR3 DNA reads TGTGCCACCTTGGACACAGATGGAGATACGCAGTATTTT.

The chain is built from TRBV7-9 and TRBJ2-7, with TRBD1 as a possible D gene (7 bases). This CDR3 is 15 amino acids long. V dropped 7 bases and J dropped 0 bases, with 16 bases sitting between them. The V gene's germline CDR1 is SEHNR and CDR2 FQNEAQ (reference sequence). The CDR3 spells CASTSRGAGSYEQYF. CDR3 coding DNA: TGTGCCAGCACCTCCAGGGGGGCTGGCTCCTACGAGCAGTACTTC.

This clone ranks as medium-sized. J is TRBJ1-6 and V is TRBV4-3, with 10 bases matching TRBD1. Germline V CDR1 and CDR2: LGHNA, YSLEER. This CDR3 region has 20 residues. Trimming cost V 2 bases and J 0 bases; bases outside gene matches: 10. CDR3 DNA: TGCGCCAGCAGCCAAAAGGTGGGAGGGACAGGGGTCTCCTATAATTCACCCCTCCACTTT. This sequence encodes CASSQKVGGTGVSYNSPLHF.